This T cell receptor (beta chain) was sequenced during a study of a mutant IDH1 vaccine in newly diagnosed glioma. Study-level background: Eight vaccinations went to patients in weeks 1, 3, 5, 7, 11, 15, 19, 23. Vaccinations were initiated 4-6 weeks following radiotherapy alone, or were given together with temozolomide cycles.

The CDR3 covers 14 residues. V was shortened by 0 bases and J by 2 bases, with 6 bases between the two germline ends. Per the germline V gene, CDR1 is SGHRS and CDR2 is YFSETQ. Time point here: week 11, during vaccination. The vaccine gave 300 ug of a 20-mer mutant IDH1 peptide subcutaneously per dose. Notes on this clone: What it binds is not known.

Data came from immunoSEQ multiplex PCR; TCRdb stores just in-frame clones and leaves some out. The table records 110,000 or so clones, under 90% of them present only once. The starting material was PBMCs, obtained from a glioma patient whose treatment included an IDH1 peptide vaccine. The chain recombines TRBV5-1 with TRBJ1-5, with no clear D. This TCR was recovered from a woman aged 45-59 years with glioma. The CDR3 DNA reads as TGCGCCAGCAGCTTGGGGGCAGGCAATCAGCCCCAGCATTTT. Its translation: CASSLGAGNQPQHF.